These 28 T cell receptor beta chains were all obtained from the same sample, sequenced in a study of sequential checkpoint blockade in melanoma (dated by TCRdb to the late 2010s). The library was obtained by the immunoSEQ multiplex PCR assay. As stored in TCRdb, this immuneACCESS dataset retains in-frame rearrangements with V and J assigned. A fraction of the clones does not appear; measured against another copy, unresolved V genes explain less than half of the discrepancy, and the remainder lacks a known reason. The sample table holds roughly 30,000 clones, of which 75% to 90% were seen once. The leading ten clones occupy roughly a fifth of the sample. Reading the label with the study, this specimen's treatment or condition is: randomized to nivolumab then ipilimumab (arm A) or the reverse (arm B). The material was CD8+ T cells sorted from blood (inferred from file names), obtained from a patient given nivolumab and ipilimumab in sequence. The receptors come from a human donor with melanoma.

This chain joins TRBV5-4 and TRBJ2-7; 10 positions match TRBD2. Trimming removed 4 bases from V and 0 bases from J; junction bases left unmatched: 4. This CDR3 has 15 amino acids. From germline, CDR1 is SGHNT and CDR2 YYREEE (reference sequence). CDR3 sequence (DNA): TGTGCCAGCAGCCCGACTAGCGGGCCCTCCTACGAGCAGTACTTC. Its translation is CASSPTSGPSYEQYF.

On this clone itself: Other DNA sequences from this sample encode an identical CDR3 as well. V gene TRBV27 combines with J gene TRBJ2-7; D unclear. Trimming cost V 4 bases and J 4 bases, with 5 bases left between them. Per germline, CDR1 MNHEY and CDR2 SMNVEV (reference sequence). This CDR3 comprises 11 residues. In nucleotides, the CDR3 is TGTGCCAGCAGTTCCTTATACGAGCAGTACTTC. Translated: CASSSLYEQYF.

The chain combines TRBV6-1 with TRBJ1-1; TRBD1 might be the D (5 bases). Germline CDR1 is MNHNS and CDR2 is SASEGT. The CDR3 sequence is 20 residues long. Trimming took 4 bases from V and 0 from J, leaving 27 bases between them. The CDR3: CASSGLGVLSGGRVNTEAFF. CDR3 nucleotides: TGTGCCAGCAGTGGGTTAGGCGTCCTTTCCGGGGGACGAGTGAACACTGAAGCTTTCTTT.

The chain combines TRBV7-9 with TRBJ2-7, with TRBD1 identical over 8 bases. J gave up 4 bases and V 5 bases, and 10 bases lay outside the gene matches. This CDR3 has 15 amino acids. Germline loops: CDR1 SEHNR, CDR2 FQNEAQ (reference sequence). The CDR3 DNA follows: TGTGCCAGCAGCCCCAAGGGCAGGGGGCAATACGAGCAGTACTTC. Translating gives CASSPKGRGQYEQYF.

The V and J genes are TRBV13 and TRBJ2-3; TRBD2 matches 16 bases. The V gene end was trimmed by 0 bases and the J gene end by 6 bases; junction bases not matched to a gene: 6. Germline V gene lookup returns CDR1 PRHDT and CDR2 FYEKMQ (reference sequence). CDR3 size: 18 residues. This CDR3 is CASSLGPGTSGGADTQYF. The CDR3 region has the DNA TGTGCCAGCAGCTTAGGACCCGGGACTAGCGGGGGGGCCGATACGCAGTATTTT.

This sequence joins TRBV28 and TRBJ1-3, with 7 bases identical to TRBD1. CDR1 is MDHEN and CDR2 is SYDVKM in the germline V gene. The CDR3 runs 17 residues. The ends lost 4 bases at V and 4 bases at J; junction bases unmatched: 13. Here the CDR3 reads CASSYLIGTELGNTIYF. In DNA, the CDR3 is TGTGCCAGCAGTTATCTAATAGGGACAGAACTAGGAAACACCATATATTTT.

This clone came up once. This chain uses TRBV6-5 with TRBJ2-1, with D perhaps TRBD1 (6 bases). Germline assignment: CDR1 MNHEY and CDR2 SVGAGI. This CDR3 has 16 residues. V dropped 1 base and J dropped 1 base, with 11 bases sitting between them. CDR3 protein: CASSYYYRESYNEQFF. The CDR3 nucleotides are TGTGCCAGCAGTTACTACTACAGGGAGTCCTACAATGAGCAGTTCTTC.

This clone was seen once. The chain combines TRBV6-1 with TRBJ1-5; TRBD1 is a possible D gene (5 bases). This CDR3 is 14 amino acids long. Germline lookup yields CDR1 MNHNS and CDR2 SASEGT. With 8 bases removed from V and 6 bases from J, the gap between germline ends came to 17 bases. CDR3 DNA: TGTGCCAGCGGCCGGGGCGGGGGAGGTCAGCCCCAGCATTTT. The encoded protein is CASGRGGGGQPQHF.

The V and J genes are TRBV19 and TRBJ2-6; 9 bases are a match to TRBD1. The germline gives CDR1 LNHDA, CDR2 SQIVND (reference sequence). After removal of 7 bases from V and 12 bases from J, the junction contained 7 bases not matched to a gene. The CDR3 consists of 13 residues. As DNA, the CDR3 is TGTGCCAGTAACCCGGGACAGGGTGCCGTCCTGACTTTC. It is translated as CASNPGQGAVLTF.

The rearrangement uses TRBV11-2 and TRBJ2-7, with 10 bases identical to TRBD2. V dropped 5 bases and J dropped 4; count of bases not matched to a gene: 5. The CDR3 length is 14 residues. Germline V CDR1 and CDR2: SGHAT, FQNNGV. CDR3 protein: CASSPLTSGYEQYF. DNA for the CDR3: TGTGCCAGCAGCCCCTTGACTAGCGGGTACGAGCAGTACTTC.

This chain connects TRBV5-8 to TRBJ1-5; 8 bases are a match to TRBD1. CDR1 and CDR2 from the germline V gene are SGHTS and YDEGEE. After removal of 4 bases from V and 8 bases from J, the junction contained 11 bases not matched to a gene. This CDR3 has 15 residues. The CDR3 reads CASSLSWDRLKPQHF. The CDR3 DNA reads TGTGCCAGCAGCCTTTCTTGGGACAGGTTAAAGCCCCAGCATTTT. The full variable domain, its missing parts supplied by reference TRBV5-8 and TRBJ1-5, is EAGVTQSPTHLIKTRGQQATLRCSPISGHTSVYWYQQALGLGLQFLLWYDEGEERNRGNFPPRFSGRQFPNYSSELNVNALELEDSALYLCASSLSWDRLKPQHFGDGTRLSIL.

Only a few counts were recorded for this clone. The chain links TRBV4-3 to TRBJ1-4, with 12 bases lining up with TRBD1. V dropped 3 bases and J dropped 10; count of bases not matched to a gene: 9. This CDR3 spans 16 amino acids. Germline assignment: CDR1 LGHNA and CDR2 YSLEER. The CDR3: CASSHAFGTGGRKLFF. As DNA, the CDR3 is TGCGCCAGCAGCCACGCCTTTGGGACAGGGGGCCGAAAACTGTTTTTT.

The chain uses TRBV19 and TRBJ2-4; D may be TRBD2 (6 bases). This CDR3 has 13 residues. Trimming left V 0 bases short and J 8 bases short, with 8 bases between. Germline V CDR1 and CDR2: LNHDA, SQIVND (reference sequence). CDR3 in DNA: TGTGCCAGTAGTATAGATAGGGAGGACATTCAGTACTTC. Translated: CASSIDREDIQYF.

V and J are TRBV6-5 and TRBJ1-5; D gene ambiguous. The V and J ends lost 5 bases and 6 bases respectively, with 14 bases between them. This CDR3 contains 14 residues. Germline V gives CDR1 MNHEY, CDR2 SVGAGI. CDR3 amino acids: CASSPGMTGQPQHF. CDR3 bases: TGTGCCAGCAGTCCCGGGATGACGGGTCAGCCCCAGCATTTT.

Only a few counts were recorded for this clone. This rearrangement joins TRBV28 to TRBJ2-7; 7 nucleotides agree with TRBD1. The J segment lost 5 bases and the V segment lost 3 bases, leaving 7 bases of the junction unmatched. There are 14 residues in the CDR3. The germline gives CDR1 MDHEN, CDR2 SYDVKM. The CDR3 DNA is TGTGCCAGCAGTTTGACAGGGTCACTTAACGAGCAGTACTTC. It translates to CASSLTGSLNEQYF.

This clone was detected only a few times. The CDR3 DNA reads as TGTGCCACCAGCAGAGATGTGGCAGGGGGCGGGGAGCTGTTTTTT. Its translation is CATSRDVAGGGELFF. The rearrangement links TRBV15 to TRBJ2-2; 7 bases map to TRBD1. CDR1 and CDR2 from the germline V gene are LNHNV and YYDKDF (reference sequence). The CDR3 covers 15 residues. V lost 0 bases, J lost 7 bases, and 5 bases stayed unmatched.

This clone qualifies as medium-sized. The chain combines TRBV11-2 with TRBJ2-1; 8 bases align to TRBD2. J was trimmed by 9 bases and V by 3 bases; bases with no gene match: 10. This CDR3 is built from 15 residues. CDR1 and CDR2 from the germline V gene are SGHAT and FQNNGV. This CDR3 is CASSFGSGASSEQFF. In nucleotides, the CDR3 is TGTGCCAGCAGCTTTGGTAGCGGGGCGAGTAGTGAGCAGTTCTTC.

The CDR3 loop is CASSEGHRSGANVLTF. The DNA for the CDR3 is TGCGCCAGCAGCGAGGGACACCGCTCTGGGGCCAACGTCCTGACTTTC. The genes are TRBV10-1 and TRBJ2-6, with TRBD1 as a possible D gene (6 bases). The germline CDR1 and CDR2 sequences are WNHNN and SYGVQD (reference sequence). Trimming shortened V by 6 bases and J by 0 bases, and 12 bases separated the two germline ends. The CDR3 totals 16 residues.

The chain couples TRBV15 to TRBJ2-7; 11 nucleotides line up with TRBD1. Germline loops: CDR1 LNHNV, CDR2 YYDKDF (reference sequence). The CDR3 spans 16 residues. V shed 0 bases and J 2 bases; nucleotides not matched to a gene: 3. This CDR3 reads CATSRDWGQGAYEQYF. The CDR3 DNA sequence: TGTGCCACCAGCAGAGATTGGGGACAGGGGGCCTACGAGCAGTACTTC. Complete variable domain (other parts from reference TRBV15 and TRBJ2-7): DAMVIQNPRYQVTQFGKPVTLSCSQTLNHNVMYWYQQKSSQAPKLLFHYYDKDFNNEADTPDNFQSRRPNTSFCFLDIRSPGLGDTAMYLCATSRDWGQGAYEQYFGPGTRLTVT.

The gene calls are TRBV6-6 and TRBJ1-6; a possible D gene is TRBD1 (6 bases). The ends were cut back, 6 bases at V and 7 bases at J, with 13 bases in the middle. This CDR3 has 14 residues. The V gene's germline CDR1 is MNHNY and CDR2 SVGAGI (reference sequence). CDR3 protein: CASRVQGGNSPLHF. The CDR3 bases are TGTGCCAGCAGGGTACAGGGAGGGAATTCACCCCTCCACTTT.

The rearrangement links TRBV7-5 to TRBJ1-2; whether TRBD1, the table's D call, matches the DNA was not checked. TRBV7-5 is shown as a pseudogene. This CDR3 region has 12 residues. CDR3 DNA sequence: TGTGCCAGAAGCTTAGGTCAGGTTGGCTACACCTTC. It is translated as CARSLGQVGYTF.

The chain has TRBV4-2 and TRBJ2-3; 7 nucleotides agree with TRBD2. Trimming at V came to 0 bases and at J to 6 bases, leaving 6 bases not matched to a gene. Germline V gene sequence: CDR1 LGHNA, CDR2 YNFKEQ. The CDR3 is 15 amino acids. This chain's CDR3 is CASSQERGGSDTQYF. CDR3 nucleotides: TGTGCCAGCAGCCAAGAAAGGGGCGGGAGCGATACGCAGTATTTT.

The chain has TRBV4-3 and TRBJ2-3, with 8 bases fitting TRBD1. J was trimmed by 6 bases and V by 4 bases; bases with no gene match: 3. CDR3 size: 13 residues. CDR1 LGHNA and CDR2 YSLEER come from the germline V gene. The CDR3 loop is CASSRTGGDTQYF. The CDR3 nucleotides read TGCGCCAGCAGCCGTACAGGGGGGGATACGCAGTATTTT.

V gene TRBV5-1 combines with J gene TRBJ2-1; 7 nucleotides match TRBD2. Germline V gene data show CDR1 as SGHRS and CDR2 as YFSETQ. V gave up 4 bases and J gave up 2 bases; unmatched junction bases: 9. The CDR3 length is 16 residues. For the CDR3, the DNA is TGCGCCAGCAGCGGGACCATAAGCGGGGCCTACAATGAGCAGTTCTTC. This codes for CASSGTISGAYNEQFF.

The table lists this clone with a count of one. This sequence joins TRBV5-4 and TRBJ1-1; TRBD1 agrees at 8 bases. Germline values: CDR1 SGHNT, CDR2 YYREEE (reference sequence). V was clipped by 5 bases and J by 3 bases; unmatched bases: 9. This CDR3 region has 15 residues. CDR3 residues: CASSLETGGDTEAFF. Here the CDR3 DNA reads TGTGCCAGCAGTTTAGAAACAGGGGGGGACACTGAAGCTTTCTTT.

The V and J genes are TRBV23-1 and TRBJ1-4; 9 bases agree with TRBD1. TRBV23-1 is identified as an open reading frame with a role that is uncertain. Germline trimming cut 4 bases from V and 0 bases from J; bases unmatched to any gene: 9. The CDR3 extends over 18 amino acids. CDR3 sequence (DNA): TGCGCCAGCAGTCGGCGGACAGGGGCTAGGGCAACTAATGAAAAACTGTTTTTT. Amino acids: CASSRRTGARATNEKLFF.

The chain uses TRBV27 and TRBJ2-3; TRBD2 agrees at 7 bases. The germline CDR1 and CDR2 sequences are MNHEY and SMNVEV (reference sequence). J lost 4 bases, V lost 0 bases, and 7 bases had no gene match. The CDR3 consists of 16 residues. Written as DNA, the CDR3 is TGTGCCAGCAGTTTATCTGCGGGAGTCCCCCCAGATACGCAGTATTTT. Its protein product is CASSLSAGVPPDTQYF.

The V gene is TRBV19, the J gene TRBJ1-1; D is possibly TRBD1 (6 bases). The CDR3 consists of 14 residues. CDR1 and CDR2 from the germline V gene are LNHDA and SQIVND (reference sequence). V was cut by 1 base and J by 7 bases, with 13 bases left in between. The CDR3 DNA reads TGTGCCAGTAGTATAGTTCCAGGGGAGGGTGAAGCTTTCTTT. Its translation: CASSIVPGEGEAFF.